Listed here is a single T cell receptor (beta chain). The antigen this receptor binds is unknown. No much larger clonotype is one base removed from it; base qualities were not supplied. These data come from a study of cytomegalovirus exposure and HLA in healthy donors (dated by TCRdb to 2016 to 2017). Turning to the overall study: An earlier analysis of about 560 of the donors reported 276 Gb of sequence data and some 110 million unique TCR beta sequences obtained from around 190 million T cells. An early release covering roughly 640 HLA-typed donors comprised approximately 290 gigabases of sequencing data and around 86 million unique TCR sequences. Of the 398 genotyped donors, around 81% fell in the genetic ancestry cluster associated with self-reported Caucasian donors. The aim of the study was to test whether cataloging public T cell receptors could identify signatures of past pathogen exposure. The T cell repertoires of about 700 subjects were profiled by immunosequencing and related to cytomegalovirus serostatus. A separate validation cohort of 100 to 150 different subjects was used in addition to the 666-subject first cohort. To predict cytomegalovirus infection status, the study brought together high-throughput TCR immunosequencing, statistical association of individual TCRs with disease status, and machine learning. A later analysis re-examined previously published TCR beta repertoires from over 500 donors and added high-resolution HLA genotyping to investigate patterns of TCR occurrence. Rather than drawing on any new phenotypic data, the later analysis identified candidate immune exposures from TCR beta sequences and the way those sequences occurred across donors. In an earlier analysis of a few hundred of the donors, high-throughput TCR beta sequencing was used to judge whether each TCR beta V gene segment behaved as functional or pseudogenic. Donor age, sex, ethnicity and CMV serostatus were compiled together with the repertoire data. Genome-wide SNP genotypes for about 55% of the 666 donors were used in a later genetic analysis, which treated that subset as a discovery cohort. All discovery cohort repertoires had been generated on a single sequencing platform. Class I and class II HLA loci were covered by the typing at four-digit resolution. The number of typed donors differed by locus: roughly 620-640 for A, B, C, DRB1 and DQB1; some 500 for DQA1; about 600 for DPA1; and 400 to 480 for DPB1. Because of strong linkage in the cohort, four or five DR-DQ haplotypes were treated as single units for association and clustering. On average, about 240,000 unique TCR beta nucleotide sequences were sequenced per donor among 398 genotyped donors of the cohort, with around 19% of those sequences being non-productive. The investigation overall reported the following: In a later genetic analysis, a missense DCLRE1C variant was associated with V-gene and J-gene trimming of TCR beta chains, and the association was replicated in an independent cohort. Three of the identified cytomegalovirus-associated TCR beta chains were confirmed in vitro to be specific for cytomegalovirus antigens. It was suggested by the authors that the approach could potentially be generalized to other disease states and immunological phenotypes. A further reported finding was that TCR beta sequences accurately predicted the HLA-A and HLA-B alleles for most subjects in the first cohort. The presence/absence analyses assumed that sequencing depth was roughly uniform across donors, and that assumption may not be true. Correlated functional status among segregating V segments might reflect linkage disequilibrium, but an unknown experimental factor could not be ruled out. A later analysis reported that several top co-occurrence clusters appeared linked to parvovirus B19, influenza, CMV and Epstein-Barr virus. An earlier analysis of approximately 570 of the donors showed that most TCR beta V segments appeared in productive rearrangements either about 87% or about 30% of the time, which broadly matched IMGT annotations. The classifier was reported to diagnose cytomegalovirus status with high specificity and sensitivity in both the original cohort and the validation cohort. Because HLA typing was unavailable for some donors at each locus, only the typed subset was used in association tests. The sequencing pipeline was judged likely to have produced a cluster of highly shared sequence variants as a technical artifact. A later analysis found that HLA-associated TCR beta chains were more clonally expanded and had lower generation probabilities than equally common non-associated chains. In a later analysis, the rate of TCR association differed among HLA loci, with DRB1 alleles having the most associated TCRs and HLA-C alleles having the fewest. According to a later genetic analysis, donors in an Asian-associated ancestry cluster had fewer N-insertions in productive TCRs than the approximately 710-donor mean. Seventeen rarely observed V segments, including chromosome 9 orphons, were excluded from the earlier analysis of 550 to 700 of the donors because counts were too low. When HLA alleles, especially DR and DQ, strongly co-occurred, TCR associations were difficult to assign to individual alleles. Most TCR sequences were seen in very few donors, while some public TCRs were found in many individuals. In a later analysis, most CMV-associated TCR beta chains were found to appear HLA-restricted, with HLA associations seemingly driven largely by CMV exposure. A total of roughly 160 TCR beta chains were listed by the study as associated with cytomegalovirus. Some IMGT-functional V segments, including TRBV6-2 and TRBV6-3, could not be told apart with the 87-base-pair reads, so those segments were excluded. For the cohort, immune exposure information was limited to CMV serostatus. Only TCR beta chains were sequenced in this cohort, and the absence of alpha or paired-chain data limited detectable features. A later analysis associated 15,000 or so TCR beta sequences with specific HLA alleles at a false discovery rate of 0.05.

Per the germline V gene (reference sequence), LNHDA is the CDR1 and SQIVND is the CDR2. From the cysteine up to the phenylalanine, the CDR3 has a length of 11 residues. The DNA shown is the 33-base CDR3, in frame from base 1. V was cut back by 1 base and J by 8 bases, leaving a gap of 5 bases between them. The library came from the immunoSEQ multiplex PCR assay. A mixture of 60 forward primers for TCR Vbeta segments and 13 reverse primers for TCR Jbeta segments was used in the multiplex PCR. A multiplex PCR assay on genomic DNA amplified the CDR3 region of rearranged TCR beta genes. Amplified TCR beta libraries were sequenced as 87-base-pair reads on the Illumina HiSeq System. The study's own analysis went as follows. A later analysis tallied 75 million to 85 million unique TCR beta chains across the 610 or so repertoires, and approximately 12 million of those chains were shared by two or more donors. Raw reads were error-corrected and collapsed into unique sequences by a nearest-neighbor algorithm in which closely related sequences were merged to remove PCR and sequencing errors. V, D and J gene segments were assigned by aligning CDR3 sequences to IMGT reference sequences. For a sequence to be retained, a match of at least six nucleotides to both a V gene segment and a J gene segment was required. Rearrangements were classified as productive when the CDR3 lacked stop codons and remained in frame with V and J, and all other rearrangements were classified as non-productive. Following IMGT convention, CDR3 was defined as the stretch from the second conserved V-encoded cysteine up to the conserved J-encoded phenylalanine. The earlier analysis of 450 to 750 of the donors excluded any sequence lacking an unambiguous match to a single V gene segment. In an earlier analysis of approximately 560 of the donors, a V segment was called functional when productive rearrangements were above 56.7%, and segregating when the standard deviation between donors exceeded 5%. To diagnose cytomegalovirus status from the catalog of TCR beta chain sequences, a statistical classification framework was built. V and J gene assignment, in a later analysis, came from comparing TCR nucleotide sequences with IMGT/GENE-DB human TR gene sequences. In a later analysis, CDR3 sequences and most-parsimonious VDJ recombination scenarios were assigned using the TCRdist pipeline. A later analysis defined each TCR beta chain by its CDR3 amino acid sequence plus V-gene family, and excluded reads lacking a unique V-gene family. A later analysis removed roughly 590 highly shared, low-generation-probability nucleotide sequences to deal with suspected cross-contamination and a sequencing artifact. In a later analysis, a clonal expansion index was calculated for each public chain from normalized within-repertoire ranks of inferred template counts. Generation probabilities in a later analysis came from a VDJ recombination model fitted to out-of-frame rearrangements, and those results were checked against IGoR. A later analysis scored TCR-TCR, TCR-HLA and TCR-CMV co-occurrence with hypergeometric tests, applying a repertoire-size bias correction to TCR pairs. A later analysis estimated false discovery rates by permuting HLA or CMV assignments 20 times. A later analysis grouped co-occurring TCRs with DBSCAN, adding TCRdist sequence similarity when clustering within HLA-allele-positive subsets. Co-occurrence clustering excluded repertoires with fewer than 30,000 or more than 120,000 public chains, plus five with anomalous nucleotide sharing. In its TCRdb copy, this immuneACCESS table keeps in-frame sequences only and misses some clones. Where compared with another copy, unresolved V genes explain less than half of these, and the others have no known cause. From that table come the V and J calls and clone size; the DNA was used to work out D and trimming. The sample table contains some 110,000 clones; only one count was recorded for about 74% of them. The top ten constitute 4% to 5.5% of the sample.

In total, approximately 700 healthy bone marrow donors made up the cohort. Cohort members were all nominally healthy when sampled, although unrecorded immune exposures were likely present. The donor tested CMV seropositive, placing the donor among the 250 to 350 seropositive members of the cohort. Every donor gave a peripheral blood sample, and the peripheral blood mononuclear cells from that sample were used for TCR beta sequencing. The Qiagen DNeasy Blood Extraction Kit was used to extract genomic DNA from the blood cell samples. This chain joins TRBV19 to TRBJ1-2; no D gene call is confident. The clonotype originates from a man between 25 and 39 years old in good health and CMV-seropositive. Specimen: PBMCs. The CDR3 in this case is CASSIGGGYTF. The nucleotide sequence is TGTGCCAGTAGTATAGGAGGCGGCTACACCTTC.